These 3 T cell receptor beta chains were sequenced from one sample in a study of T-cell memory formation after mild COVID-19. One entry per CDR3 protein, called by TCRdb with MiXCR from the 5' RACE reads. Altogether roughly 110,000 distinct CDR3 sequences are present, around 12% being singletons, with the ten largest covering roughly 30%. The sample comprised PBMCs or a T cell subset sorted from them (not recorded which). These TCRs come from an adult woman who had mild COVID-19 (a few samples of this study predate the infection). Cell type and time point are not known.

This clonotype was seen more than once but under ten times. The gene calls are TRBV18 and TRBJ2-5; D is unclear. This CDR3 region has 12 residues. Per the germline V gene, CDR1 is KGHSH and CDR2 is LQKENI. With 3 bases removed from V and 2 bases from J, the gap between germline ends came to 4 bases. The chain's CDR3 is CASSPGQETQYF. The DNA of the CDR3 is TGTGCCAGCTCACCGGGGCAAGAGACCCAGTACTTC.

The chain is built from TRBV2 and TRBJ2-5; 11 positions agree with TRBD1. CDR3 length: 15 residues. V trimming: 5 bases; J trimming: 4 bases; junction bases outside the gene matches: 6. Germline CDR1 is SNHLY and CDR2 is FYNNEI. The CDR3 is CASSSGQGARETQYF. Written as DNA, the CDR3 is TGTGCCAGCAGTTCTGGACAGGGGGCGCGAGAGACCCAGTACTTC.

The rearrangement uses TRBV6-4 and TRBJ1-1; maybe TRBD1 (5 bases). Germline CDR1 reads MRHNA; CDR2 reads SNTAGT. V was shortened by 7 bases and J by 4 bases, with 10 bases between the two germline ends. This CDR3 region has 12 residues. CDR3 sequence: CASMTGGTEAFF. CDR3 in DNA: TGTGCCAGCATGACCGGGGGCACTGAAGCTTTCTTT.